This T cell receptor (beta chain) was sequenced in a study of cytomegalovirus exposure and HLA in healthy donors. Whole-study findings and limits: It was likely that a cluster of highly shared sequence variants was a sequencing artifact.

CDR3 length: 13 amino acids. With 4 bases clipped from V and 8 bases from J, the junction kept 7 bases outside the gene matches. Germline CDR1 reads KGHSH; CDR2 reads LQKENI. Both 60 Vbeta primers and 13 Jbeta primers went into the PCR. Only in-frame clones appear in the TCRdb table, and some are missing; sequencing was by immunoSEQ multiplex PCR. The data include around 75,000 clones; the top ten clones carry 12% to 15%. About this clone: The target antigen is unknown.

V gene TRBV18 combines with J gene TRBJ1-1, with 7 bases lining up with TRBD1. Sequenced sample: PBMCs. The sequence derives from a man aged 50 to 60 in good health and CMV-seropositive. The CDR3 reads CASSLTDRAEAFF. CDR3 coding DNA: TGTGCCAGCTCACTTACTGACAGGGCCGAAGCTTTCTTT.